The rows below give T cell receptor beta chains drawn from one sample of a study of CD8+ T cells in alopecia areata. Repertoires were generated with immunoSEQ multiplex PCR, while TCRdb's copy carries only in-frame clones and drops some. This sample carries around 190,000 clones, under 80% of them seen once, and the ten largest clones take about 1.3%. The source was CD4+ T cells sorted from blood, collected around week 50, from a patient treated with tofacitinib. The receptors come from a human donor with alopecia areata. Each CDR3 is given with its conserved first and last residue. D genes are given only for firm matches. Rows may omit the clone size; those that give it use once, few, many or a size class.

d_call: .; j_call: TRBJ1-2; clone_size: .; v_call: TRBV28; cdr3_nt: TGTGCCAGCAGTCTCCAGGGTCGGGGCTATGGCTACACCTTC; cdr3_aa: CASSLQGRGYGYTF
d_call: .; j_call: TRBJ1-1; clone_size: .; v_call: TRBV30; cdr3_nt: TGTGCCTGGAGTGGGGGACCGAACACTGAAGCTTTCTTT; cdr3_aa: CAWSGGPNTEAFF
d_call: .; j_call: TRBJ1-2; clone_size: .; v_call: TRBV25-1; cdr3_nt: TGTGCCAGCAGTGAAGGCCGGTGGGGCTACACCTTC; cdr3_aa: CASSEGRWGYTF
d_call: .; j_call: TRBJ2-1; clone_size: few; v_call: TRBV6-5; cdr3_nt: TGTGCCAGCACGAAGGGGGCCTACAATGAGCAGTTCTTC; cdr3_aa: CASTKGAYNEQFF
d_call: .; j_call: TRBJ1-1; clone_size: once; v_call: TRBV30; cdr3_nt: TGTGCATATCGGACGGTGAACACTGAAGCTTTCTTT; cdr3_aa: CAYRTVNTEAFF
d_call: .; j_call: TRBJ2-7; clone_size: .; v_call: TRBV30; cdr3_nt: TGTGCACTCGGCGGGCCCTACGAGCAGTACTTC; cdr3_aa: CALGGPYEQYF
d_call: TRBD2; j_call: TRBJ2-7; clone_size: .; v_call: TRBV7-6; cdr3_nt: TGTGCCAGCAGCTCCATACGACTAGCGGGGGGTTACGAGCAGTACTTC; cdr3_aa: CASSSIRLAGGYEQYF
d_call: .; j_call: TRBJ2-1; clone_size: .; v_call: TRBV7-2; cdr3_nt: TGTGCCAGCAGCGATACTACAGCCGAGCAGTTCTTC; cdr3_aa: CASSDTTAEQFF
d_call: .; j_call: TRBJ1-1; clone_size: .; v_call: TRBV5-1; cdr3_nt: TGCGCCAGCAGCGAGGACAGAATCGTCACTGAAGCTTTCTTT; cdr3_aa: CASSEDRIVTEAFF
d_call: .; j_call: TRBJ1-6; clone_size: .; v_call: TRBV25-1; cdr3_nt: TGTGCCAGCAGTGAACAGGGCTATAATTCACCCCTCCACTTT; cdr3_aa: CASSEQGYNSPLHF
d_call: .; j_call: TRBJ1-1; clone_size: few; v_call: TRBV7-9; cdr3_nt: TGTGCCAGCAGCTTGGTACAGGGCTGGAGCACTGAAGCTTTCTTT; cdr3_aa: CASSLVQGWSTEAFF